This entry features one T cell receptor beta chain sequence. V was shortened by 7 bases and J by 1 base, with 14 bases between the two germline ends. This CDR3 is built from 15 residues. CDR1 and CDR2 from the germline V gene are LNHDA and SQIVND (reference sequence). The data belong to a study of blood T cell repertoires in COVID-19. Study in general: The United States, Italy and Spain supplied acute and convalescent COVID-19 samples.

Per the original data handling: Estimation of nucleated cell counts was performed using reference gene primer amplification. Profiling relied on immunoSEQ multiplex PCR, and the TCRdb table lists in-frame clones only, not all of them. From that table come the V and J calls and clone size; the DNA was used to work out D and trimming. The sample lists hundreds of thousands of clones; 70% to 90% were seen once. The V call is TRBV19, the J call TRBJ2-1, with D unresolved. The TCR originated in a woman aged 25-40 years with acute or convalescent COVID-19. The sequencing input was peripheral blood. CDR3 coding DNA: TGTGCCAGTATGAGTTCCCCTAGTTCCTACAATGAGCAGTTCTTC. Its translation: CASMSSPSSYNEQFF.